One sample yielded the 22 T cell receptor beta chains listed below, sequenced in a study of identical twins. TCRdb called the 5' RACE reads again in MiXCR, with one record for every CDR3 protein. Altogether around 550,000 distinct CDR3 sequences are present, approximately 14% being singletons, with the ten largest covering around 0.48%. These sequences were also reported in another study, on yellow fever vaccine responses in identical twins.

The sample consisted of CD4+ T cells sorted from blood. These TCRs come from a woman younger than 35 in good health.

This clonotype was counted only a few times. The rearrangement joins TRBV12-3 or TRBV12-4 to TRBJ2-7, with 8 bases aligning to TRBD2. V lost 6 bases, J lost 4 bases, and 11 bases stayed unmatched. CDR3 size: 15 residues. CDR3 loop: CASSRAGGGPYEQYF. CDR3 DNA sequence: TGTGCCAGCAGCCGGGCGGGGGGAGGACCGTACGAGCAGTACTTC.

This rearrangement joins TRBV27 to TRBJ2-1, with TRBD1 as a possible D gene (6 bases). V lost 8 bases, J lost 2 bases, and 25 bases lay in between. Per germline, CDR1 MNHEY and CDR2 SMNVEV (reference sequence). There are 18 residues in the CDR3. The CDR3 DNA reads TGTGCCAGCCTTAAGGACAACTCAGGGGATGGAACCTACAATGAGCAGTTCTTC. As protein: CASLKDNSGDGTYNEQFF.

This clonotype was seen at least ten times. The rearrangement uses TRBV12-3 or TRBV12-4 and TRBJ1-2; D gene uncertain. The V end was cut by 4 bases, the J end by 8 bases, with 17 bases between. This CDR3 contains 14 residues. CDR3 sequence: CASSWGFGVRGYTF. The CDR3 nucleotides read TGTGCCAGCAGTTGGGGATTTGGGGTGCGAGGCTACACCTTC.

The V call is TRBV5-4, the J call TRBJ2-5; possibly TRBD2 for D (6 bases). The germline V and J ends were trimmed by 5 bases and 2 bases, with 13 bases remaining between them. The germline CDR1 and CDR2 sequences are SGHNT and YYREEE (reference sequence). This CDR3 is 14 amino acids long. Here the CDR3 reads CASRRGTDQETQYF. The DNA for the CDR3 is TGTGCCAGCAGGCGCGGGACTGATCAAGAGACCCAGTACTTC.

The V gene is TRBV10-3, the J gene TRBJ1-1; maybe TRBD1 (6 bases). The V end lost 4 bases, the J end lost 0 bases, and 9 bases lay between the germline ends. This CDR3 region has 14 residues. Germline V gene sequence: CDR1 ENHRY, CDR2 SYGVKD. The CDR3 loop reads CAISVGGLNTEAFF. The CDR3 DNA follows: TGTGCCATCAGTGTAGGGGGATTGAACACTGAAGCTTTCTTT.

In its sample, this clonotype was seen a few times. V usage is TRBV7-3 and J usage is TRBJ2-3; 9 bases align to TRBD2. V gave up 0 bases and J gave up 5 bases; unmatched junction bases: 6. From germline, CDR1 is SGHTA and CDR2 FQGTGA. The CDR3 extends over 16 amino acids. CDR3 nucleotide sequence: TGTGCCAGCAGCTTAACCGCGGGAGGGCCCCAAGATACGCAGTATTTT. Its translation: CASSLTAGGPQDTQYF.

The V and J genes are TRBV7-2 and TRBJ2-5; D uncertain. The length of the CDR3 is 11 residues. CDR1 and CDR2 from the germline V gene are SGHTA and FQGNSA. Trimming cost V 5 bases and J 6 bases, with 7 bases left between them. DNA of the CDR3: TGTGCCAGCAGCCGGCTACAGACCCAGTACTTC. As protein: CASSRLQTQYF.

The V and J genes are TRBV5-1 and TRBJ2-3; D unclear. CDR3 length equals 13 residues. V lost 5 bases to trimming and J lost 4 bases, with 11 bases between them. The germline gives CDR1 SGHRS, CDR2 YFSETQ. For the CDR3, the DNA is TGCGCCAGCAGTGAAAGGGCCGCAGATACGCAGTATTTT. This encodes CASSERAADTQYF.

This clonotype was counted between two and nine times. V and J are TRBV6-1 and TRBJ2-6; 7 bases line up with TRBD1. Germline V gene sequence: CDR1 MNHNS, CDR2 SASEGT. The CDR3 extends over 15 amino acids. V dropped 7 bases and J dropped 1; count of bases not matched to a gene: 4. The CDR3 loop is CASTRGQSGANVLTF. The CDR3 DNA reads as TGTGCCAGCACCCGGGGACAGTCTGGGGCCAACGTCCTGACTTTC.

This clonotype was seen only a few times. The chain has TRBV5-1 and TRBJ2-7, with D perhaps TRBD1 or TRBD2 (6 bases each). Trimming removed 1 base at V and 7 bases at J, with 24 bases between. CDR1 and CDR2 (germline): SGHRS, YFSETQ. This CDR3 spans 17 amino acids. CDR3 DNA: TGCGCCAGCAGCTTGACAGGGTTAGCGGCGTCTAGGGGGGAGCAGTACTTC. As protein: CASSLTGLAASRGEQYF.

The J gene is TRBJ1-4, the V gene TRBV3-1, with 7 bases lining up with TRBD1. The CDR3 totals 15 residues. With V trimmed by 4 bases and J by 7 bases, 9 bases remained unmatched. Germline-derived CDR1 and CDR2 are LGHDT and YNNKEL (reference sequence). CDR3: CASSLPRGAGEKLFF. The CDR3 DNA sequence: TGTGCCAGCAGCCTCCCCAGGGGGGCAGGTGAAAAACTGTTTTTT.

The chain couples TRBV24-1 to TRBJ2-1, with 7 positions matching TRBD2. CDR3 size: 11 residues. The J segment lost 8 bases and the V segment lost 9 bases, leaving 3 bases of the junction unmatched. The germline gives CDR1 KGHDR, CDR2 SFDVKD. CDR3 DNA sequence: TGTGCCACCGCGACTAGCCATGAGCAGTTCTTC. Translated, it gives CATATSHEQFF.

The V call is TRBV12-3 or TRBV12-4, the J call TRBJ2-7; tentatively, D is TRBD2 (5 bases). This CDR3 has 15 residues. V was trimmed by 7 bases and J by 2 bases, leaving 18 bases between them. The CDR3 nucleotides are TGTGCCAGCACCTTCAGTGAGCGGAGAACCTACGAGCAGTACTTC. This codes for CASTFSERRTYEQYF.

This clonotype has more than one count but fewer than ten. The chain employs TRBV15 and TRBJ2-2, with D unresolved. The germline V and J ends were trimmed by 1 base and 2 bases, with 5 bases remaining between them. The germline V gene has CDR1 LNHNV and CDR2 YYDKDF (reference sequence). The length of the CDR3 is 14 residues. The CDR3 loop reads CATSRGANTGELFF. The CDR3 bases are TGTGCCACCAGCAGAGGGGCTAACACCGGGGAGCTGTTTTTT.

This clonotype was found many times. V and J are TRBV12-3 or TRBV12-4 and TRBJ2-1, with 10 nucleotides matching TRBD1. The V gene end was trimmed by 4 bases and the J gene end by 6 bases; junction bases not matched to a gene: 3. The CDR3 consists of 14 residues. The CDR3 is CASSSGQGINEQFF. CDR3 sequence (DNA): TGTGCCAGCAGTTCGGGACAGGGGATCAATGAGCAGTTCTTC.

J is TRBJ2-5 and V is TRBV7-9, with 8 positions matching TRBD1. CDR1 is SEHNR and CDR2 is FQNEAQ in the germline V gene (reference sequence). This CDR3 has 15 residues. J was trimmed by 4 bases and V by 5 bases; bases with no gene match: 9. The CDR3 nucleotides are TGTGCCAGCAGCCGCCTCGGGACAGGCGGAGAGACCCAGTACTTC. Amino acids: CASSRLGTGGETQYF.

The V and J genes are TRBV12-3 or TRBV12-4 and TRBJ1-4; 9 bases map to TRBD1. The CDR3 totals 14 residues. The V segment lost 3 bases and the J segment 7 bases; nucleotides outside the gene matches: 3. CDR3 amino acids: CASSFGTGSEKLFF. The CDR3 DNA sequence: TGTGCCAGCAGTTTCGGGACAGGGTCTGAAAAACTGTTTTTT.

This chain uses TRBV18 with TRBJ2-1; maybe TRBD2 (6 bases). Germline CDR1 reads KGHSH; CDR2 reads LQKENI. CDR3 length equals 15 residues. Trimming removed 3 bases from V and 5 bases from J, with 14 bases in between. The CDR3 is CASSPPAGGNNEQFF. In nucleotides, the CDR3 is TGTGCCAGCTCACCCCCGGCTGGAGGGAACAATGAGCAGTTCTTC.

In its sample, this clonotype was seen once. This may arise from a read error, as a much more abundant clone is one base away. The chain carries TRBV12-3 or TRBV12-4 and TRBJ2-1; 7 bases match TRBD1. This CDR3 comprises 14 residues. CDR3: CASSPGTDHNEQLF. The CDR3 bases are TGTGCCAGCAGCCCCGGGACAGATCACAATGAGCAGCTCTTC.

This clonotype has just a few counts. The gene calls are TRBV6-5 and TRBJ2-3; TRBD2 matches at 9 bases. Per germline, CDR1 MNHEY and CDR2 SVGAGI. This CDR3 comprises 17 residues. Germline trimming cut 1 base from V and 1 base from J; bases unmatched to any gene: 6. CDR3 loop: CASSYFGGRAGTDTQYF. CDR3 nucleotide sequence: TGTGCCAGCAGTTACTTCGGCGGGAGGGCAGGCACAGATACGCAGTATTTT.

The genes are TRBV20-1 and TRBJ2-5, with D perhaps matching TRBD1 or TRBD2 (5 bases each). V was pared by 5 bases and J by 4 bases, with 14 bases between. Germline V gives CDR1 DFQATT, CDR2 SNEGSKA (reference sequence). The CDR3 has 13 amino acids. The chain's CDR3 is CSAERPGGETQYF. CDR3 DNA: TGCAGTGCTGAGCGGCCTGGGGGAGAGACCCAGTACTTC.

This clonotype was detected only a few times. CDR3 nucleotide sequence: TGTGCCAGCAGCCAAACAGGGGAGACCACTGAAGCTTTCTTT. This translates into CASSQTGETTEAFF. The chain joins TRBV7-9 to TRBJ1-1; 7 bases align to TRBD1. Germline V CDR1 and CDR2: SEHNR, FQNEAQ (reference sequence). This CDR3 is 14 amino acids long. The V and J ends lost 5 bases and 4 bases, in that order; junction bases with no gene match: 7.